This TCR beta chain emerged from a study of blood T cell repertoires in COVID-19 (dated by TCRdb to 2018 to 2020). For the study in its entirety: Samples covering the acute and convalescent phases of COVID-19 were provided by collaborators in the United States, Italy and Spain. The prospective study material was composed of cDNA or gDNA derived from T cells, B-cell-depleted T cells, or PBMCs. The dataset comprised deeply sampled blood TCRbeta repertoires from subjects exposed to, actively infected with, or recovered from COVID-19. The repertoires were released in a freely available public database meant as a resource for research on the immune response to SARS-CoV-2. Samples were obtained from the ongoing ImmuneRACE study (first 160 participants) and from over a thousand subjects provided by 6 global collaborators. Sample metadata almost always included a de-identified subject ID, COVID-19 status, age in years and sex. HLA class I and class II types, where available, came from metadata supplied by the sample provider rather than from assay-based typing.

From the cysteine through the phenylalanine, the CDR3 covers 13 amino acids. The sequence is cut down to CDR3 DNA, 39 bases in frame from base 1. Relative to germline, V is missing 6 bases and J is missing 6 bases, with 4 bases of the junction outside any gene match. Participants in the prospective study were aged roughly 18 to 90 years, lived in some 24 United States geographic areas, and enrolled through a virtual design. Cohort assignment in the prospective study relied on participant-reported clinical history from a screening survey and a study questionnaire. Exposed participants were defined as having been in contact with someone with a PCR-confirmed or clinician-diagnosed COVID-19 case within 2 weeks of study entry. Mobile phlebotomists in the prospective study collected whole blood, serum and a nasopharyngeal or oropharyngeal swab from every participant. Additional blood draws and questionnaires over an approximately 2-month period could optionally be provided by prospective study participants. Prospective study blood samples were shipped either frozen or at room temperature before DNA extraction.

This clone has a single count. The antigen it binds to is not known. Base qualities are not provided; no much larger clone lies one nucleotide away. The paper as a whole reports these results and caveats: Clinical and demographic metadata were provided uncurated, with the amount varying by source and participant.

TCRbeta CDR3 regions were amplified from genomic DNA by means of the immunoSEQ Assay, a bias-controlled multiplex PCR. The authors' pipeline ran thus. Nucleated cell counts per sample were estimated from amplification of reference gene primers within the assay. Sequence reads were collapsed and filtered to measure the absolute abundance of every unique TCRbeta CDR3 rearrangement. For each sample, productive Simpson clonality was calculated as the square root of Simpson's diversity index across productive rearrangements. TCRdb took over this immuneACCESS table, retaining in-frame rearrangements with V and J assigned. Such tables are incomplete; in checked studies, under half of the missing clones stem from an unresolved V gene, and the remainder is unexplained. That table gives V, J and clone size, and the DNA gave D and trimming. The table for this sample lists 200,000 to 250,000 clones; more than 80% of them were counted only once. Jointly, the top ten make up around 0.8% of the sample.

This TCR came from a man aged 50 to 59 who had been exposed to COVID-19. The source material was PBMCs or T cells enriched from blood (not recorded which). This sequence uses TRBV12-3 or TRBV12-4 and TRBJ2-1, and 8 bases in between align with TRBD2. The sequenced DNA is TGTGCCAGCAGCAGGACTAGCCCCAATGAGCAGTTCTTC. This yields the protein CASSRTSPNEQFF.